This T cell receptor (beta chain) was sequenced for a study of metastatic and nonmetastatic thyroid tumors. Study-wide background: Repertoires from blood and tumor or nodule tissue of malignant and benign thyroid patients were compared. Overall study findings and caveats: It was reported that TCR beta diversity was significantly higher in malignant thyroid tumors than benign nodules, in blood and tumor.

Germline values: CDR1 MNHNS, CDR2 SASEGT. The CDR3 length is 13 residues. With 8 bases removed from V and 2 bases from J, the gap between germline ends came to 12 bases. Turning to this clone: The target antigen is unknown.

In the source study's methods: Clinicopathological groups supplied CDR3 differences that were used to build a distant-metastasis classifier for papillary thyroid cancer. TCRdb re-called the PCR reads via MiXCR. These V and J calls derive from TCRdb rather than the authors' analysis. The table shows about 15,000 clones, with roughly 24% occurring only once. Among the patients, none had received any treatment before thyroid surgery. The sample consisted of tumor tissue. The sequence came from a female donor with papillary thyroid cancer or a benign thyroid nodule (not recorded which). Some clones in this sample may be carry-over from other donors' samples. The chain carries TRBV6-1 and TRBJ1-2; TRBD1 might be the D (6 bases). The chain's CDR3 is CASSSGVNYGYTF. The CDR3 DNA sequence: TGTGCCAGCTCCTCAGGGGTAAACTATGGCTACACCTTC.